What follows are 18 T cell receptor beta chains derived from one specimen sequenced in a study of control samples from healthy donors and cancer patients. The method was immunoSEQ multiplex PCR; TCRdb's version includes in-frame clones alone and lacks a portion of them. Found here are 130,000 or so clones, approximately 89% of them singletons; the top ten hold about 2.7%. Sequencing input: blood. The origin of the receptors is a man aged 55 to 70 in good health.

The rearrangement joins TRBV11-1 to TRBJ1-2; D is ambiguous. With 4 bases removed from V and 5 bases from J, the gap between germline ends came to 14 bases. Germline CDR1 SGHAT, CDR2 FQDESV (reference sequence). The CDR3 length is 14 residues. The DNA of the CDR3 is TGTGCCAGCAGCTCAGCCGGGGTTTCTTATGGCTACACCTTC. It specifies CASSSAGVSYGYTF.

The chain links TRBV3-1 (or the pseudogene TRBV3-2) to TRBJ1-4, with D maybe TRBD1 (6 bases). From germline, CDR1 is LGHDT and CDR2 YNNKEL (reference sequence). The V gene lost 0 bases and the J gene lost 8 bases, with 16 bases spanning the gap. This CDR3 contains 16 residues. The CDR3 DNA follows: TGTGCCAGCAGCCAAGATCCTAACAGGGATAGCGAAAAACTGTTTTTT. This gives the protein CASSQDPNRDSEKLFF.

This clone was observed a single time. The rearrangement links TRBV28 to TRBJ1-1, with D tentatively TRBD1 (6 bases). The CDR3 consists of 14 residues. Germline lookup yields CDR1 MDHEN and CDR2 SYDVKM. Trimming cost V 5 bases and J 10 bases, with 20 bases left between them. CDR3: CASSPPGWGAAAFF. CDR3 sequence (DNA): TGTGCCAGCAGTCCCCCCGGGTGGGGGGCGGCAGCTTTCTTT.

This clone is a singleton in its sample. The V gene is TRBV5-1, the J gene TRBJ2-1, with D maybe TRBD2 (6 bases). The CDR3 extends over 12 amino acids. Germline assignment: CDR1 SGHRS and CDR2 YFSETQ. Trimming removed 5 bases from V and 8 bases from J, with 11 bases in between. CDR3: CASRRGQDEQFF. CDR3 sequence (DNA): TGCGCCAGCAGGCGGGGTCAGGATGAGCAGTTCTTC.

The DNA for the CDR3 is TGTGCCAGCAGCTTAGCTGCTAGTACGAGCTCCTACGAGCAGTACTTC. Amino acid sequence: CASSLAASTSSYEQYF. The rearrangement joins TRBV7-9 to TRBJ2-7; unclear D gene. The CDR3 runs 16 residues. V lost 0 bases, J lost 0 bases, and 12 bases lay in between. From germline, CDR1 is SEHNR and CDR2 FQNEAQ (reference sequence).

The rearrangement uses TRBV12-3 or TRBV12-4 and TRBJ1-5, with D unclear. This CDR3 spans 13 amino acids. V lost 6 bases and J 5 bases, leaving 11 bases between the germline ends. The CDR3 bases are TGTGCCAGCAGGTCGGGCATCCATCAGCCCCAGCATTTT. This encodes CASRSGIHQPQHF.

A single count supports this clone. The rearrangement joins TRBV6-2 or TRBV6-3 to TRBJ2-7, with 8 bases aligning to TRBD2. The CDR3 runs 15 residues. Germline values: CDR1 MNHEY, CDR2 SVGEGT. Unmatched junction bases numbered 10, after V lost 4 bases and J lost 5 bases. CDR3: CASSLWSGGSDEQYF. The CDR3 DNA reads TGTGCCAGCAGTTTGTGGAGCGGGGGCAGCGACGAGCAGTACTTC.

This clone was detected only once. The chain uses TRBV7-2 and TRBJ1-6; unclear D gene. Trimming pared 3 bases from V and 5 bases from J, leaving 8 bases between. The CDR3 has 14 residues. The germline gives CDR1 SGHTA, CDR2 FQGNSA. The CDR3 DNA reads as TGTGCCAGCAGCTTCCGGGCGGATAATTCACCCCTCCACTTT. This translates into CASSFRADNSPLHF.

The table lists this clone with a count of one. The chain carries TRBV3-1 (or the pseudogene TRBV3-2) and TRBJ1-5; TRBD1 aligns across 7 bases. The germline V gene encodes CDR1 LGHDT and CDR2 YNNKEL (reference sequence). The CDR3 is made up of 13 amino acids. V gave up 8 bases and J gave up 4 bases; unmatched junction bases: 5. CDR3 protein: CASARTGNQPQHF. The CDR3 DNA is TGTGCCAGCGCCCGGACAGGAAATCAGCCCCAGCATTTT.

This chain links TRBV30 with TRBJ1-4; D perhaps matches TRBD1 (5 bases). This CDR3 is built from 15 residues. V lost 2 bases and J lost 5, with 15 bases in between. CDR1 and CDR2 from the germline V gene are GTSNPN and SVGIG (reference sequence). The CDR3, as DNA: TGTGCCTGGAGTAATCATATGGGGCCGAATGAAAAACTGTTTTTT. It codes for CAWSNHMGPNEKLFF.

This chain joins TRBV6-4 and TRBJ1-2, with a tentative D call TRBD1 (5 bases). CDR1 is MRHNA, CDR2 SNTAGT, per germline. V lost 4 bases, J lost 6 bases, and 12 bases lay in between. The CDR3 length is 13 residues. CDR3 sequence: CASSVGMTDGYTF. CDR3 nucleotide sequence: TGTGCCAGCAGTGTCGGCATGACAGATGGCTACACCTTC.

The V gene is TRBV7-2, the J gene TRBJ1-3, with a weak D call TRBD1 (6 bases). The CDR3 extends over 16 amino acids. Germline loops: CDR1 SGHTA, CDR2 FQGNSA. V lost 3 bases to trimming and J lost 2 bases, with 14 bases between them. CDR3 sequence: CASSLQGRIAGNTIYF. CDR3 in DNA: TGTGCCAGCAGCTTGCAGGGGCGAATTGCTGGAAACACCATATATTTT.

This clone was detected only a few times. The gene calls are TRBV2 and TRBJ1-1, with D possibly being TRBD1 (5 bases). The CDR3 has 12 residues. V was clipped by 6 bases and J by 6 bases, with 11 bases between them. Germline V lookup: CDR1 SNHLY, CDR2 FYNNEI. The CDR3 nucleotides are TGTGCCAGCAGCTGGGGAGGGGCTGAAGCTTTCTTT. The encoded protein is CASSWGGAEAFF. Full variable domain (rest looked up from reference TRBV2 and TRBJ1-1): EPEVTQTPSHQVTQMGQEVILRCVPISNHLYFYWYRQILGQKVEFLVSFYNNEISEKSEIFDDQFSVERPDGSNFTLKIRSTKLEDSAMYFCASSWGGAEAFFGQGTRLTVV.

This clone was observed once. The rearrangement links TRBV18 to TRBJ2-3, with 8 bases that match TRBD2. The germline CDR1 and CDR2 sequences are KGHSH and LQKENI. The CDR3 spans 14 residues. After removal of 2 bases from V and 9 bases from J, the junction contained 7 bases not matched to a gene. The CDR3 nucleotides read TGTGCCAGCTCACCAGCGGGGGGACTTGGGACGCAGTATTTT. It specifies CASSPAGGLGTQYF.

The CDR3 nucleotides read TGTGCCAGTAGTTCTACAGCCGGGACTAGGTTATGGGAGCAGTACTTC. This translates into CASSSTAGTRLWEQYF. The chain links TRBV19 to TRBJ2-7, with TRBD2 identical over 8 bases. With V trimmed by 5 bases and J by 7 bases, 16 bases remained unmatched. The CDR3 loop spans 16 amino acids. The germline V gene encodes CDR1 LNHDA and CDR2 SQIVND (reference sequence). The complete variable domain, with remaining parts taken from reference TRBV19 and TRBJ2-7, reads DGGITQSPKYLFRKEGQNVTLSCEQNLNHDAMYWYRQDPGQGLRLIYYSQIVNDFQKGDIAEGYSVSREKKESFPLTVTSAQKNPTAFYLCASSSTAGTRLWEQYFGPGTRLTVT.

This chain joins TRBV23-1 and TRBJ2-3; weak D call: TRBD2 (5 bases). TRBV23-1 is an ORF, with its function uncertain. Trimming cost V 2 bases and J 4 bases, with 10 bases left between them. The CDR3 totals 14 residues. CDR3 nucleotides: TGCGCCAGCAGTCAAATAATGGGAGCAGATACGCAGTATTTT. This translates into CASSQIMGADTQYF.

V usage is TRBV28 and J usage is TRBJ2-2; the match to TRBD2 covers 10 bases. CDR1 MDHEN and CDR2 SYDVKM come from the germline V gene. The CDR3 is made up of 15 amino acids. The V gene end was trimmed by 8 bases and the J gene end by 3 bases; junction bases not matched to a gene: 6. The CDR3 DNA reads TGTGCCAGCCGGCTAGCGGGGGTGTACACCGGGGAGCTGTTTTTT. Translation gives CASRLAGVYTGELFF. The full variable domain, completed using reference TRBV28 and TRBJ2-2, is DVKVTQSSRYLVKRTGEKVFLECVQDMDHENMFWYRQDPGLGLRLIYFSYDVKMKEKGDIPEGYSVSREKKERFSLILESASTNQTSMYLCASRLAGVYTGELFFGEGSRLTVL.

The sample holds one count of this clone. The chain is built from TRBV19 and TRBJ1-4, with 9 bases identical to TRBD1. V dropped 10 bases and J dropped 10; count of bases not matched to a gene: 10. The CDR3 has 13 residues. Looked up from germline, CDR1 is LNHDA and CDR2 is SQIVND (reference sequence). The CDR3 here is CATFRDRDGKLFF. The CDR3 coding sequence is TGTGCCACTTTCCGGGACAGGGATGGAAAACTGTTTTTT.